Below are 15 T cell receptor beta chains sequenced from a single sample in a study of Tregs in tolerant kidney transplant recipients. Profiled with immunoSEQ multiplex PCR; TCRdb holds only in-frame clones, not every one. The sample holds over 50,000 clones, around four fifths seen once. Sample: CD4+ T cells from blood. The receptors derive from a human donor in good health.

The chain couples TRBV18 to TRBJ1-1; D is uncertain. V lost 3 bases, J lost 1 base, and 12 bases lay in between. Germline CDR1 KGHSH, CDR2 LQKENI. The CDR3 is 15 residues long. For the CDR3, the DNA is TGTGCCAGCTCACCCCGCTGGACCGCGAACACTGAAGCTTTCTTT. Its protein is CASSPRWTANTEAFF.

This clone was recorded once. The genes are TRBV2 and TRBJ2-7; TRBD1 matches at 10 bases. CDR1 and CDR2 from the germline V gene are SNHLY and FYNNEI. V gave up 10 bases and J gave up 4 bases; unmatched junction bases: 7. The CDR3 consists of 13 residues. DNA of the CDR3: TGTGCCATGGCGGGACAGGGGATTTACGAGCAGTACTTC. The encoded protein is CAMAGQGIYEQYF.

The rearrangement links TRBV7-9 to TRBJ2-2; D is perhaps TRBD1 or TRBD2 (6 bases each). The V and J ends lost 5 bases and 2 bases respectively, with 15 bases between them. Germline V lookup: CDR1 SEHNR, CDR2 FQNEAQ (reference sequence). The length of the CDR3 is 16 residues. CDR3 nucleotide sequence: TGTGCCAGCAGCCCCCGGAGGGGGACAAACACCGGGGAGCTGTTTTTT. Residues: CASSPRRGTNTGELFF.

The chain links TRBV5-1 to TRBJ1-2; weak D call: TRBD1 (5 bases). The CDR3 is made up of 14 amino acids. V lost 0 bases to trimming and J lost 0 bases, with 6 bases between them. The V gene's germline CDR1 is SGHRS and CDR2 YFSETQ. The CDR3 loop reads CASSLDRTNYGYTF. CDR3 sequence (DNA): TGCGCCAGCAGCTTGGACAGGACTAACTATGGCTACACCTTC.

The V gene is TRBV30, the J gene TRBJ1-2; no definite D call. The CDR3 loop spans 11 amino acids. Trimming removed 5 bases from V and 8 bases from J, with 12 bases in between. From germline, CDR1 is GTSNPN and CDR2 SVGIG (reference sequence). The CDR3 coding sequence is TGTGCCTGGGCTCATAAGGGAGGCTACACCTTC. This codes for CAWAHKGGYTF.

This clone was picked up one time. The rearrangement joins TRBV7-3 to TRBJ1-1, with D perhaps matching TRBD1 (5 bases). The CDR3 has 13 amino acids. In germline, CDR1 is SGHTA, CDR2 FQGTGA. V gave up 6 bases and J gave up 4 bases, with 12 bases separating them. CDR3 DNA sequence: TGTGCCAGCAGTCTTGACGGGGGCACTGAAGCTTTCTTT. Translated: CASSLDGGTEAFF.

The rearrangement joins TRBV14 to TRBJ2-7; TRBD1 is a possible D gene (7 bases). Trimming stripped 4 bases from V and 5 bases from J, with 18 bases between. There are 15 residues in the CDR3. CDR1 SGHDN and CDR2 FVKESK come from the germline V gene. The CDR3: CASSLGRQGGNEQYF. The DNA for the CDR3 is TGTGCCAGCAGCCTCGGTCGACAGGGAGGAAACGAGCAGTACTTC.

This chain links TRBV25-1 with TRBJ2-7; tentative D call: TRBD1 (5 bases). V lost 2 bases and J 1 base, leaving 6 bases between the germline ends. The CDR3 has 13 amino acids. Germline CDR1 MGHDK, CDR2 SYGVNS. The CDR3 sequence: CASSEPGSYEQYF. CDR3 coding DNA: TGTGCCAGCAGTGAACCAGGGTCCTACGAGCAGTACTTC.

This sequence joins TRBV7-2 and TRBJ1-1, with a weak D call TRBD1 (6 bases). This CDR3 has 15 residues. Germline lookup yields CDR1 SGHTA and CDR2 FQGNSA. The ends were cut back, 5 bases at V and 7 bases at J, with 20 bases in the middle. DNA for the CDR3: TGTGCCAGCAGCCCTCTTTTGGGGGCGCGAAATGAAGCTTTCTTT. Its translation is CASSPLLGARNEAFF.

The chain employs TRBV9 and TRBJ2-2; 8 bases are shared with TRBD2. Germline V gene sequence: CDR1 SGDLS, CDR2 YYNGEE. This CDR3 has 14 amino acids. The trim removed 7 bases at V and 4 bases at J, leaving 6 bases unmatched. The DNA of the CDR3 is TGTGCCAGCCGGCGGCTAGCGGGCACCGGGGAGCTGTTTTTT. The encoded protein is CASRRLAGTGELFF.

The V call is TRBV11-2, the J call TRBJ2-3, with 10 bases identical to TRBD2. This CDR3 spans 15 amino acids. The V and J ends lost 5 bases and 4 bases, in that order; junction bases with no gene match: 6. Germline lookup yields CDR1 SGHAT and CDR2 FQNNGV. CDR3 amino acids: CASSRAGGPPDTQYF. CDR3 in DNA: TGTGCCAGCAGCAGAGCGGGGGGGCCTCCAGATACGCAGTATTTT.

CDR3 nucleotide sequence: TGCGCCAGCAGCCCCACTGGACAGGGTCCCGTTAGGCAGTACTTC. This gives the protein CASSPTGQGPVRQYF. This chain connects TRBV5-1 to TRBJ2-7, with 8 bases that match TRBD1. The V gene's germline CDR1 is SGHRS and CDR2 YFSETQ. This CDR3 is built from 15 residues. V trimming: 4 bases; J trimming: 9 bases; junction bases outside the gene matches: 15.

J is TRBJ1-2 and V is TRBV2; TRBD1 aligns across 8 bases. The ends lost 8 bases at V and 4 bases at J; junction bases unmatched: 9. The V gene's germline CDR1 is SNHLY and CDR2 FYNNEI. CDR3 length: 14 residues. The CDR3 is CASVVDRGAYGYTF. The CDR3 coding sequence is TGTGCCAGCGTCGTAGACAGGGGTGCCTATGGCTACACCTTC.

This clone was recorded once. The chain recombines TRBV5-8 with TRBJ2-5; D could derive from TRBD1 or TRBD2 (5 bases each). The CDR3 runs 15 residues. Germline V CDR1 and CDR2: SGHTS, YDEGEE. Trimming shortened V by 2 bases and J by 4 bases, and 15 bases separated the two germline ends. The CDR3, as DNA: TGTGCCAGCAGCTTTGGCAGAGGGGAGCGAGAGACCCAGTACTTC. Translated, it gives CASSFGRGERETQYF.

J is TRBJ2-7 and V is TRBV5-6; 10 positions match TRBD1. Germline trimming cut 4 bases from V and 5 bases from J; bases unmatched to any gene: 9. Germline values: CDR1 SGHDT, CDR2 YYEEEE. The CDR3 totals 15 residues. Here the CDR3 DNA reads TGTGCCAGCAGCCGGATGGGGACAGGGGTCCACGAGCAGTACTTC. This gives the protein CASSRMGTGVHEQYF.